What follows are 27 T cell receptor beta chains derived from one specimen sequenced in a study of blood T cells in healthy people across ages. It was with a sample-barcoded 5' primer and a J-beta primer mix that a second PCR of roughly 7 to 12 cycles was run. Using its own MiXCR run on the 5' RACE reads, TCRdb lists one record per CDR3 protein. The sample contains roughly 1.9 million distinct CDR3 sequences, around 42% of which appear only once. Sample: blood. All receptors come from a human donor in good health.

The chain couples TRBV7-3 to TRBJ2-1; D is perhaps TRBD1 (7 bases). With 5 bases removed from V and 7 bases from J, the gap between germline ends came to 18 bases. Germline V gives CDR1 SGHTA, CDR2 FQGTGA. The CDR3 length is 15 residues. In DNA, the CDR3 is TGTGCCAGCAGCCCCGCAGGGGGGCCATCAAATGAGCAGTTCTTC. It is translated as CASSPAGGPSNEQFF.

The chain has TRBV30 and TRBJ1-2; TRBD1 aligns across 9 bases. The CDR3 runs 14 residues. V lost 0 bases, J lost 7 bases, and 6 bases stayed unmatched. Germline loops: CDR1 GTSNPN, CDR2 SVGIG (reference sequence). The CDR3 here is CAWSVLGQGGGYTF. CDR3 sequence (DNA): TGTGCCTGGAGTGTACTGGGACAGGGAGGTGGCTACACCTTC.

The chain combines TRBV7-2 with TRBJ2-7; D perhaps matches TRBD2 (6 bases). V lost 6 bases and J 1 base, leaving 13 bases between the germline ends. This CDR3 has 14 residues. CDR1 is SGHTA, CDR2 FQGNSA, per germline. CDR3 in DNA: TGTGCCAGCAGTAATCCGGGACTTTCCTACGAGCAGTACTTC. It yields the protein CASSNPGLSYEQYF. Supplemented by reference TRBV7-2 and TRBJ2-7, the full variable domain reads GAGVSQSPSNKVTEKGKDVELRCDPISGHTALYWYRQSLGQGLEFLIYFQGNSAPDKSGLPSDRFSAERTGGSVSTLTIQRTQQEDSAVYLCASSNPGLSYEQYFGPGTRLTVT.

The chain links TRBV3-1 to TRBJ1-2; D ambiguous. Trimming left V 1 base short and J 4 bases short, with 13 bases between. The germline CDR1 and CDR2 sequences are LGHDT and YNNKEL (reference sequence). CDR3 length: 15 residues. The CDR3 DNA reads as TGTGCCAGCAGCCAAGCGACGGGAGGACTCTATGGCTACACCTTC. Translating gives CASSQATGGLYGYTF.

In this sample, this clonotype turned up a few times. V is TRBV10-3 and J is TRBJ1-2; 7 bases line up with TRBD1. The CDR3 contains 16 residues. Germline CDR1 and CDR2: ENHRY and SYGVKD. V lost 3 bases and J lost 2; bases outside the gene matches: 9. The DNA for the CDR3 is TGTGCCATCAGTGAATCTGGGACAGATATAAACTATGGCTACACCTTC. It yields the protein CAISESGTDINYGYTF.

J is TRBJ1-6 and V is TRBV20-1; D is unclear. This CDR3 has 12 amino acids. V lost 3 bases and J lost 13, with 13 bases in between. In germline, CDR1 is DFQATT, CDR2 SNEGSKA (reference sequence). The CDR3 DNA is TGCAGTGCTAGTAACTCAGTCGGTCCCCTCCACTTT. Amino acids: CSASNSVGPLHF.

The chain couples TRBV27 to TRBJ2-7; D is unclear. Trimming stripped 11 bases from V and 6 bases from J, with 17 bases between. Germline V gene sequence: CDR1 MNHEY, CDR2 SMNVEV (reference sequence). The CDR3 has 12 amino acids. CDR3 in DNA: TGTGCCCGCCCCGTAAGGGAAAGCGAGCAGTACTTC. Translating it yields CARPVRESEQYF.

In this sample, this clonotype turned up a few times. The chain is built from TRBV7-9 and TRBJ1-2; 7 bases map to TRBD1. Germline V gene lookup returns CDR1 SEHNR and CDR2 FQNEAQ (reference sequence). The CDR3 sequence is 16 residues long. Trimming cost V 5 bases and J 4 bases; bases outside gene matches: 13. As DNA, the CDR3 is TGTGCCAGCAGCCCCCGAAGCCGGGGACAGATCTATGGCTACACCTTC. Protein product: CASSPRSRGQIYGYTF.

The chain has TRBV11-1 and TRBJ2-1, with a possible D match to TRBD1 (6 bases). This CDR3 is 15 amino acids long. Trimming pared 4 bases from V and 2 bases from J, leaving 12 bases between. Germline CDR1 and CDR2: SGHAT and FQDESV (reference sequence). The CDR3 DNA reads as TGTGCCAGCAGCTACGAGGGGGTTACCTACAATGAGCAGTTCTTC. It codes for CASSYEGVTYNEQFF.

The genes are TRBV5-6 and TRBJ1-5, with a tentative D call TRBD1 (6 bases). This CDR3 is 15 amino acids long. The germline CDR1 and CDR2 sequences are SGHDT and YYEEEE. The germline V and J ends were trimmed by 1 base and 6 bases, with 14 bases remaining between them. The CDR3 coding sequence is TGTGCCAGCAGCTTGTTTGGGGGGCTTGGTCAGCCCCAGCATTTT. This codes for CASSLFGGLGQPQHF.

This clonotype was found a few times. The CDR3 DNA reads TGTGCCAGCAGCTTACGGGGGGCCGAGTCTGAGCAGTTCTTC. Amino acid sequence: CASSLRGAESEQFF. The rearrangement uses TRBV7-3 and TRBJ2-1; TRBD2 is a possible D gene (7 bases). The CDR3 length is 14 residues. Germline V gene lookup returns CDR1 SGHTA and CDR2 FQGTGA. Trimming took off 2 bases at V and 9 bases at J, with 14 bases between the two ends.

Note on this clonotype: At one boundary the junction diverges from the germline segment, which might be a read error. The chain combines TRBV12-5 with TRBJ2-1; D is unclear. The germline V gene has CDR1 LGHNT and CDR2 FRNRAP. CDR3 length: 12 amino acids. CDR3 DNA: TGTGCTAGGGGTTTGCGTGACAATGAGCAGTTCTTC. This sequence encodes CARGLRDNEQFF.

This clonotype was seen more than once but under ten times. The CDR3 sequence: CASRDDSYGYTF. The CDR3 coding sequence is TGTGCCAGCAGGGACGACAGCTATGGCTACACCTTC. The rearrangement joins TRBV7-9 to TRBJ1-2, with D possibly being TRBD1 (5 bases). Germline V gene lookup returns CDR1 SEHNR and CDR2 FQNEAQ (reference sequence). The CDR3 runs to 12 residues. V was trimmed by 6 bases and J by 4 bases, leaving 9 bases between them.

CDR3 region: CSVWPSTGELFF. DNA for the CDR3: TGCAGCGTTTGGCCGTCCACCGGGGAGCTGTTTTTT. The chain joins TRBV29-1 to TRBJ2-2, with no clear D. There are 12 residues in the CDR3. Germline assignment: CDR1 SQVTM and CDR2 ANQGSEA. V was pared by 5 bases and J by 4 bases, with 8 bases between.

This rearrangement joins TRBV7-9 to TRBJ2-3, with TRBD2 identical over 8 bases. There are 15 residues in the CDR3. The germline V gene encodes CDR1 SEHNR and CDR2 FQNEAQ (reference sequence). V shed 3 bases and J 6 bases; nucleotides not matched to a gene: 8. CDR3 in amino acids: CASSFGYLAGDTQYF. The CDR3 bases are TGTGCCAGCAGCTTTGGGTACCTAGCGGGCGATACGCAGTATTTT.

The V gene is TRBV7-2, the J gene TRBJ1-2, with D tentatively TRBD1 (6 bases). V was clipped by 9 bases and J by 6 bases, with 23 bases between them. Germline V gene sequence: CDR1 SGHTA, CDR2 FQGNSA. The CDR3 is 15 amino acids. The CDR3 DNA sequence: TGTGCCAGTAGCCCACTGTCGACAGGTTACCATGGCTACACCTTC. Its translation: CASSPLSTGYHGYTF. The variable domain in full, completed from reference TRBV7-2 and TRBJ1-2, reads GAGVSQSPSNKVTEKGKDVELRCDPISGHTALYWYRQSLGQGLEFLIYFQGNSAPDKSGLPSDRFSAERTGGSVSTLTIQRTQQEDSAVYLCASSPLSTGYHGYTFGSGTRLTVV.

Details on this clonotype: One end of the junction fails to match germline, which may point to a read error. The chain joins TRBV7-9 to TRBJ2-1, with 7 bases that match TRBD1. CDR3 length: 14 amino acids. Germline loops: CDR1 SEHNR, CDR2 FQNEAQ (reference sequence). The chain's CDR3 is CASSPPGQYNEQIF. The CDR3 DNA reads as TGTGCCAGCAGCCCACCGGGACAGTACAATGAGCAGATCTTC. The variable domain in full, completed from reference TRBV7-9 and TRBJ2-1, reads DTGVSQNPRHKITKRGQNVTFRCDPISEHNRLYWYRQTLGQGPEFLTYFQNEAQLEKSRLLSDRFSAERPKGSFSTLEIQRTEQGDSAMYLCASSPPGQYNEQIFGPGTRLTVL.

The rearrangement links TRBV3-1 to TRBJ1-4; D gene unclear. Germline CDR1 and CDR2: LGHDT and YNNKEL (reference sequence). The CDR3 length is 13 residues. V lost 0 bases and J 4 bases, leaving 3 bases between the germline ends. CDR3 amino acids: CASSQDINEKLFF. CDR3 DNA sequence: TGTGCCAGCAGCCAAGATATTAATGAAAAACTGTTTTTT.

This clonotype has only a few counts. The rearrangement uses TRBV27 and TRBJ2-1; D is uncertain. Germline V lookup: CDR1 MNHEY, CDR2 SMNVEV (reference sequence). The V and J ends lost 2 bases and 0 bases respectively, with 8 bases between them. The CDR3 length is 15 residues. In nucleotides, the CDR3 is TGTGCCAGCAGTTTACGTCTCCACTCCTACAATGAGCAGTTCTTC. This translates into CASSLRLHSYNEQFF.

The chain couples TRBV7-9 to TRBJ1-3, with D unresolved. In germline, CDR1 is SEHNR, CDR2 FQNEAQ (reference sequence). The V and J ends lost 8 bases and 0 bases respectively, with 14 bases between them. The CDR3 contains 15 residues. The CDR3 DNA follows: TGTGCCAGCGGTACTCGTAGTTCCTCTGGAAACACCATATATTTT. Its protein product is CASGTRSSSGNTIYF.

V is TRBV5-1 and J is TRBJ2-1, with TRBD2 identical over 13 bases. After removal of 4 bases from V and 3 bases from J, the junction contained 4 bases not matched to a gene. This CDR3 is built from 16 residues. Germline V gene lookup returns CDR1 SGHRS and CDR2 YFSETQ. The chain's CDR3 is CASSGRTSGSYNEQFF. The CDR3, as DNA: TGCGCCAGCAGCGGGAGGACTAGCGGGAGCTACAATGAGCAGTTCTTC.

This clonotype was observed a single time. The V and J genes are TRBV5-1 and TRBJ2-1; D may be TRBD1 or TRBD2 (6 bases each). Germline CDR1 is SGHRS and CDR2 is YFSETQ. V was pared by 0 bases and J by 2 bases, with 12 bases between. The CDR3 totals 16 residues. The CDR3 loop reads CASSLDEGGTYNEQFF. In DNA form, the CDR3 reads TGCGCCAGCAGCTTGGATGAAGGGGGGACCTACAATGAGCAGTTCTTC.

This chain connects TRBV7-2 to TRBJ1-1; D call uncertain. V gave up 5 bases and J gave up 3 bases, with 13 bases separating them. The germline gives CDR1 SGHTA, CDR2 FQGNSA. There are 14 residues in the CDR3. The CDR3 protein is CASSPRTDYTEAFF. DNA for the CDR3: TGTGCCAGCAGCCCCCGGACGGACTACACTGAAGCTTTCTTT.

Points on this clonotype: One junction end does not reproduce the germline sequence, and a read error may be involved. This rearrangement joins TRBV18 to TRBJ2-4; 10 positions match TRBD1. The CDR3 loop spans 16 amino acids. Germline lookup yields CDR1 KGHSH and CDR2 LQKENI. The CDR3: CASSLPDRGTKSIQYF. CDR3 nucleotide sequence: TGTGCCAGCTCACTACCGGACAGGGGGACGAAAAGCATTCAGTACTTC.

Of note for this clonotype: A read error is possible here, since a much larger clone lies one base away. The genes are TRBV28 and TRBJ2-1; 8 nucleotides align to TRBD2. The V segment lost 4 bases and the J segment 5 bases; nucleotides outside the gene matches: 4. The length of the CDR3 is 14 residues. Germline V lookup: CDR1 MDHEN, CDR2 SYDVKM. The CDR3 nucleotides read TGTGCCAGCAGTTATGGCGGGGGGCACAATGAGCAGTTCTTC. It specifies CASSYGGGHNEQFF. Combining the CDR3 with reference TRBV28 and TRBJ2-1 gives the whole variable domain DVKVTQSSRYLVKRTGEKVFLECVQDMDHENMFWYRQDPGLGLRLIYFSYDVKMKEKGDIPEGYSVSREKKERFSLILESASTNQTSMYLCASSYGGGHNEQFFGPGTRLTVL.

This clonotype was recorded a few times. The J gene is TRBJ2-6, the V gene TRBV3-1; D might be TRBD2 (6 bases). V lost 8 bases, J lost 0 bases, and 14 bases lay in between. The CDR3 consists of 16 residues. Germline CDR1 LGHDT, CDR2 YNNKEL (reference sequence). The CDR3 loop reads CASRQMGLSGANVLTF. CDR3 nucleotide sequence: TGTGCCAGCCGGCAGATGGGACTCTCTGGGGCCAACGTCCTGACTTTC.

The sample holds a few counts of this clonotype. J is TRBJ1-4 and V is TRBV27; D is ambiguous. The CDR3 has 14 amino acids. Trimming took 4 bases from V and 2 from J, leaving 8 bases between them. The germline V gene has CDR1 MNHEY and CDR2 SMNVEV (reference sequence). CDR3 region: CASSSQITNEKLFF. In nucleotides, the CDR3 is TGTGCCAGCAGTTCCCAGATTACTAATGAAAAACTGTTTTTT. Filled out from reference TRBV27 and TRBJ1-4, the complete variable domain reads EAQVTQNPRYLITVTGKKLTVTCSQNMNHEYMSWYRQDPGLGLRQIYYSMNVEVTDKGDVPEGYKVSRKEKRNFPLILESPSPNQTSLYFCASSSQITNEKLFFGSGTQLSVL.